Presented here are 9 T cell receptor beta chains from one specimen sequenced in a study of blood T cells in healthy people across ages. Primed by a sample-barcoded 5' primer and a J-beta primer mix, a second PCR proceeded for 7 to 11 cycles. TCRdb reprocessed the 5' RACE reads via MiXCR and lists one record per CDR3 protein. Among about 640,000 distinct CDR3 sequences listed, around 54% were seen once. The sequenced material came from blood. The receptors originated from a man in his sixties in good health.

This clonotype was counted only a few times. This chain connects TRBV7-2 to TRBJ1-4, with 8 bases fitting TRBD1. V gave up 1 base and J gave up 7 bases; unmatched junction bases: 5. CDR1 and CDR2 (germline): SGHTA, FQGNSA. The CDR3 length is 15 residues. The CDR3 region has the DNA TGTGCCAGCAGCTTAGGTCGGACAGGGCTTGAAAAACTGTTTTTT. Translation: CASSLGRTGLEKLFF.

CDR3 sequence: CASSALQGTNEKLFF. CDR3 coding DNA: TGTGCCAGCAGCGCCCTACAGGGAACTAATGAAAAACTGTTTTTT. The rearrangement joins TRBV9 to TRBJ1-4; possibly TRBD1 for D (6 bases). Germline loops: CDR1 SGDLS, CDR2 YYNGEE. Trimming stripped 3 bases from V and 1 base from J, with 10 bases between. There are 15 residues in the CDR3.

This clonotype was counted ten times or more. This chain uses TRBV29-1 with TRBJ2-5, with 8 bases fitting TRBD2. The J call is in doubt because the DNA end fits TRBJ2-7 better. This CDR3 contains 12 residues. Germline V gene sequence: CDR1 SQVTM, CDR2 ANQGSEA. The CDR3 region is CSVETAGDEQYF. CDR3 in DNA: TGCAGCGTTGAAACAGCGGGGGACGAGCAGTACTTC.

This clonotype showed up just a few times. CDR3 in amino acids: CASSLSAGGPYNQPQHF. As DNA, the CDR3 is TGTGCCAGCAGCTTATCGGCAGGGGGTCCCTACAATCAGCCCCAGCATTTT. The rearrangement links TRBV7-9 to TRBJ1-5; TRBD1 agrees at 7 bases. The trim removed 2 bases at V and 3 bases at J, leaving 10 bases unmatched. The germline CDR1 and CDR2 sequences are SEHNR and FQNEAQ (reference sequence). This CDR3 contains 17 residues.

Concerning this clonotype itself: One end of the junction is discordant with germline, which a read error may explain. The V and J genes are TRBV5-1 and TRBJ2-1; 8 bases match TRBD1. Germline V lookup: CDR1 SGHRS, CDR2 YFSETQ. The CDR3 runs 15 residues. This chain's CDR3 is CANSRGQGAHNEQFF. The CDR3, as DNA: TGCGCCAACAGCCGAGGACAGGGAGCCCACAATGAGCAGTTCTTC.

The J gene is TRBJ2-7, the V gene TRBV15; D unclear. Germline V CDR1 and CDR2: LNHNV, YYDKDF (reference sequence). V was cut by 3 bases and J by 6 bases, with 9 bases left in between. The CDR3 length is 12 residues. CDR3 sequence (DNA): TGTGCCACCAGCAGTAACAGAGGCGAGCAGTACTTC. It codes for CATSSNRGEQYF.

The genes are TRBV4-1 and TRBJ1-2; no clear D gene. Germline lookup yields CDR1 MGHRA and CDR2 YSYEKL. This CDR3 comprises 14 residues. The germline V and J ends were trimmed by 1 base and 8 bases, with 14 bases remaining between them. Here the CDR3 DNA reads TGCGCCAGCAGCCAAGTGGTCGCGGGGAGAGGCTACACCTTC. Translation: CASSQVVAGRGYTF.

Concerning this clonotype itself: A much larger clone differs by one base, so this may be a read error. CDR3: CTSSVGLGADLQETQYF. As DNA, the CDR3 is TGTACCAGCAGCGTTGGGTTGGGGGCAGACCTCCAAGAGACCCAGTACTTC. The chain joins TRBV9 to TRBJ2-5, with TRBD1 as a possible D gene (6 bases). CDR3 length: 17 amino acids. The germline V gene encodes CDR1 SGDLS and CDR2 YYNGEE.

CDR3 protein: CATSRARRGEGKLFF. In DNA, the CDR3 is TGTGCCACCAGCAGAGCTCGCAGGGGGGAAGGAAAACTGTTTTTT. The V call is TRBV15, the J call TRBJ1-4; 7 bases line up with TRBD1. The CDR3 is 15 amino acids. Germline CDR1 and CDR2: LNHNV and YYDKDF (reference sequence). V was clipped by 1 base and J by 10 bases; unmatched bases: 9.